This TCR beta chain was found in a study of early T cells in non-severe SARS-CoV-2 infection. On the study more broadly: From unsorted whole blood, bulk RNA was sequenced, and the chains remained unpaired.

General study results and limits: In VDJdb matching, anti-spike CD8 responses were favored while private and CD4 specificities went missing.

Attachment of unique molecular identifiers was made to individual cDNA molecules. Each CDR3 protein is one row after TCRdb ran MiXCR on the 5' RACE reads. Here the sample spans 20,000 to 25,000 distinct CDR3 sequences, about 4% being singletons. Looked up from germline, CDR1 is MNHEY and CDR2 is SVGAGI. The CDR3 covers 15 residues. V was trimmed by 2 bases and J by 2 bases, leaving 11 bases between them. On this clonotype: Antigen specificity is unknown.

This chain uses TRBV6-5 with TRBJ2-3, with D uncertain. Sequenced material: whole blood. This clonotype was sampled from an adult who was a healthcare worker with PCR-confirmed SARS-CoV-2 infection or an uninfected control (not recorded which). This chain's CDR3 is CASSYEKAFTDTQYF. The CDR3 DNA is TGTGCCAGCAGTTACGAGAAAGCTTTCACAGATACGCAGTATTTT.